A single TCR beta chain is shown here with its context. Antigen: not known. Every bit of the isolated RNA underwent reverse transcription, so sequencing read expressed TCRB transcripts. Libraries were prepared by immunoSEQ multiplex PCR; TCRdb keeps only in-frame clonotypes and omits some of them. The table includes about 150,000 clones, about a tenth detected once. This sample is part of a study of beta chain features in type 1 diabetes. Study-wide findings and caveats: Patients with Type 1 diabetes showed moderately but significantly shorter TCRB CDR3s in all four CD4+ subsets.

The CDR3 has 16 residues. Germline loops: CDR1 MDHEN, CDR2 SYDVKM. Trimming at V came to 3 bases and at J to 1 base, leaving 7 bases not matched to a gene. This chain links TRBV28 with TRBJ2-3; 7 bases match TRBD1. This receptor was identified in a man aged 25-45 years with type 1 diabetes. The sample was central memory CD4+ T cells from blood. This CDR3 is CASSFISDRGTDTQYF. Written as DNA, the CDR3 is TGTGCCAGCAGTTTTATTTCCGACAGGGGCACAGATACGCAGTATTTT.